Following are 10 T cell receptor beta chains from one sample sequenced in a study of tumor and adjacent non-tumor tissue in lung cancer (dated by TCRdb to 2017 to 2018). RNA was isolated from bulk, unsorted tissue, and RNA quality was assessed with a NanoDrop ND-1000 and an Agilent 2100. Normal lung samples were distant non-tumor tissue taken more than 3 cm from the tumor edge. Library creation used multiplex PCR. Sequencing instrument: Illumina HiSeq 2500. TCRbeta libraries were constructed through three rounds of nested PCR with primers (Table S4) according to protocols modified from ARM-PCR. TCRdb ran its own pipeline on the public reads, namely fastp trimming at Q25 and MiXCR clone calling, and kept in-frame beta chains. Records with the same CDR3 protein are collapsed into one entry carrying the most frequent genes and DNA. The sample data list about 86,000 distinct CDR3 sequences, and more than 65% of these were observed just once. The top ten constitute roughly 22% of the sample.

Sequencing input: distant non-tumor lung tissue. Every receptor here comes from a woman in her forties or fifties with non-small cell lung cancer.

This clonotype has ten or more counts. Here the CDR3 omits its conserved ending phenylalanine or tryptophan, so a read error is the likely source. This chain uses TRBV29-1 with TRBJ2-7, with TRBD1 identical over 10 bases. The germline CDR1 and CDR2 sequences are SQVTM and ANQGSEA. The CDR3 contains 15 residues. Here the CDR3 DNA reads TGCAGTGTCAGGTTGGGCGGGACAGGGGTGAGCGAGCAGTACCTC. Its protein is CSVRLGGTGVSEQYL.

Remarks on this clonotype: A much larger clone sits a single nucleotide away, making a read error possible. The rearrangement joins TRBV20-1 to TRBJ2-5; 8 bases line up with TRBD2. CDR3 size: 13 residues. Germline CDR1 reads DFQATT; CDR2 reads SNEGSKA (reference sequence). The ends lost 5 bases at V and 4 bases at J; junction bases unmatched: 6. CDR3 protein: CSAVAGLRETQYF. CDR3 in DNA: TGCAGTGCTGTAGCGGGGTTACGAGAGACCCAGTACTTC.

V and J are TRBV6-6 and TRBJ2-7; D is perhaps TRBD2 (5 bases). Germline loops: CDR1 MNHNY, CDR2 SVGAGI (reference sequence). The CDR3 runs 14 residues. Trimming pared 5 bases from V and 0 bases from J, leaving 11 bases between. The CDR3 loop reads CASSSRGSSYEQYF. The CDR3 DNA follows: TGTGCCAGCAGTAGCCGGGGTAGCTCCTACGAGCAGTACTTC.

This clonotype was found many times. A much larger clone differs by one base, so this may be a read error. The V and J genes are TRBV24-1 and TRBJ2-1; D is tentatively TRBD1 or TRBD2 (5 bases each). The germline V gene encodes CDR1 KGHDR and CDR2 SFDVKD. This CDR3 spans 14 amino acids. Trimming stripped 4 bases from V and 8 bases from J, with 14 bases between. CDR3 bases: TGTGCCACCAGTGACTCACTAGTGGGGGATGAGCAGTTCTTC. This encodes CATSDSLVGDEQFF.

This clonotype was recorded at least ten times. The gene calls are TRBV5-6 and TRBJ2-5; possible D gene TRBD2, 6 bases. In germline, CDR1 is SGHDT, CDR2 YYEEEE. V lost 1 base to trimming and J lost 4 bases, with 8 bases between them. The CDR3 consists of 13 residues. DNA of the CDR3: TGTGCCAGCAGCTTGTTAGCGGTAGAGACCCAGTACTTC. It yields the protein CASSLLAVETQYF.

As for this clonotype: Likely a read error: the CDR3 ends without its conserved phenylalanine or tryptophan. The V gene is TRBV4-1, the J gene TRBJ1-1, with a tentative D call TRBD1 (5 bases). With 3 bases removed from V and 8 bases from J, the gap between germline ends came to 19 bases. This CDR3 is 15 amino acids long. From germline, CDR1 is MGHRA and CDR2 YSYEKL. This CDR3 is CASSHDGHIYTEAFL. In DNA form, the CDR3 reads TGCGCCAGCAGCCACGACGGACATATCTATACCGAAGCTTTCCTT.

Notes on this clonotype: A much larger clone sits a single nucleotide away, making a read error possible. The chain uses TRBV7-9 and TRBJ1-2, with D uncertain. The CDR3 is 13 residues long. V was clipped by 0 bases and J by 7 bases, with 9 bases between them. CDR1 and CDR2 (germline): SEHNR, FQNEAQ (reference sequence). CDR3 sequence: CASSLAQASGYTF. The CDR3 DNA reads TGTGCCAGCAGCTTAGCGCAGGCAAGTGGCTACACCTTC.

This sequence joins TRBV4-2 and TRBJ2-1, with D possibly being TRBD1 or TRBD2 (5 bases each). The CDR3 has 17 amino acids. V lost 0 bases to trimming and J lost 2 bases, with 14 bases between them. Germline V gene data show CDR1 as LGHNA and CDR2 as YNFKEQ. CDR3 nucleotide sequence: TGTGCCAGCAGCCAAGATGGGGGTGGCGAGCCCTACAATGAGCAGTTCTTC. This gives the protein CASSQDGGGEPYNEQFF.

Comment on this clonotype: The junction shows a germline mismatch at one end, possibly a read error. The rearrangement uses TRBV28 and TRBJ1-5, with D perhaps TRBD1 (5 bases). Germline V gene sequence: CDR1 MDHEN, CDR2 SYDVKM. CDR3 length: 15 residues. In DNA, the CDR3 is TGCGCCAGCAGTCCGAGGTACAGGCGGAATCAGCCCCAGCATTTT. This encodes CASSPRYRRNQPQHF.

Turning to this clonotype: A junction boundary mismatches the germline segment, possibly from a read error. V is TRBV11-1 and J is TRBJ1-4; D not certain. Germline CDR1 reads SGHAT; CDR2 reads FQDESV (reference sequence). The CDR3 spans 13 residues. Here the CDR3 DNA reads TGTGGCAGCAGCTTCCGCGAATGCGAAAAACTGTTTTTC. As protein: CGSSFRECEKLFF.